A single sample gave rise to the 27 T cell receptor beta chains below, sequenced in a study of T cells in Graves' hyperthyroidism and ophthalmopathy. TCR beta CDR3 region amplification was performed from RNA transcripts. HTBI primers were the set used in a first-round RT-PCR of the TCR CDR3. TCRdb fed the multiplex PCR reads into MiXCR, producing one record per CDR3 protein. The data hold some 370,000 distinct CDR3 sequences, with 17% observed a single time. The material sequenced was blood. The source is a woman in her 30s with Graves' hyperthyroidism that later progressed to Graves' ophthalmopathy.

This clonotype showed up many times. The chain employs TRBV20-1 and TRBJ2-5; 8 bases line up with TRBD2. The CDR3 covers 17 residues. Germline-derived CDR1 and CDR2 are DFQATT and SNEGSKA (reference sequence). J was trimmed by 5 bases and V by 1 base; bases with no gene match: 15. The CDR3 protein is CSARGGKKAGAGETQYF. The CDR3 DNA is TGCAGTGCTAGAGGAGGGAAGAAAGCGGGGGCCGGGGAGACCCAGTACTTC.

There are a few counts of this clonotype. The chain is built from TRBV5-1 and TRBJ1-2, with 8 nucleotides matching TRBD1. This CDR3 is 16 amino acids long. The germline CDR1 and CDR2 sequences are SGHRS and YFSETQ. V shed 3 bases and J 4 bases; nucleotides not matched to a gene: 11. The CDR3 DNA reads as TGCGCCAGCAGCTACCGACCGGGACAGGACCCCTATGGCTACACCTTC. Translated: CASSYRPGQDPYGYTF.

The gene calls are TRBV20-1 and TRBJ2-2; 11 bases match TRBD2. Trimming at V came to 1 base and at J to 0 bases, leaving 1 base not matched to a gene. Per germline, CDR1 DFQATT and CDR2 SNEGSKA (reference sequence). The CDR3 has 16 residues. The CDR3 reads CSARGLAGSNTGELFF. The CDR3 region has the DNA TGCAGTGCTAGAGGACTAGCGGGGTCGAACACCGGGGAGCTGTTTTTT.

The rearrangement joins TRBV7-9 to TRBJ2-3; 7 bases line up with TRBD1. The CDR3 length is 13 residues. Per germline, CDR1 SEHNR and CDR2 FQNEAQ (reference sequence). V lost 5 bases, J lost 7 bases, and 6 bases stayed unmatched. The CDR3 region is CASSQPGGNTQYF. Here the CDR3 DNA reads TGTGCCAGCAGCCAACCAGGGGGAAATACGCAGTATTTT.

V is TRBV4-1 and J is TRBJ2-2; 8 nucleotides agree with TRBD1. V gave up 1 base and J gave up 4 bases; unmatched junction bases: 8. CDR3 size: 17 residues. Germline V gives CDR1 MGHRA, CDR2 YSYEKL. The DNA of the CDR3 is TGCGCCAGCAGCCAAGTCAGGGCCAGGGGGCCCACCGGGGAGCTGTTTTTT. Its translation: CASSQVRARGPTGELFF.

This clonotype was seen repeatedly, ten times or more. The chain employs TRBV18 and TRBJ2-3; D tentatively reads TRBD1 or TRBD2 (5 bases each). The germline V gene encodes CDR1 KGHSH and CDR2 LQKENI. The germline V and J ends were trimmed by 10 bases and 1 base, with 18 bases remaining between them. The CDR3 has 15 amino acids. CDR3 protein: CATRGSLQGTDTQYF. In DNA form, the CDR3 reads TGTGCCACGAGGGGTTCGCTCCAAGGCACAGATACGCAGTATTTT.

This clonotype has at least ten counts. The gene calls are TRBV30 and TRBJ2-5; perhaps TRBD1 as D (6 bases). Trimming left V 4 bases short and J 5 bases short, with 20 bases between. The CDR3 extends over 15 amino acids. Germline values: CDR1 GTSNPN, CDR2 SVGIG (reference sequence). CDR3 nucleotides: TGTGCCTGGATTCCTAACAGGGAATTGAGGGAGACCCAGTACTTC. Its translation: CAWIPNRELRETQYF.

Many counts were recorded for this clonotype. V usage is TRBV2 and J usage is TRBJ1-6; possible D gene TRBD1, 5 bases. Trimming stripped 7 bases from V and 0 bases from J, with 16 bases between. CDR3 length: 17 residues. CDR1 is SNHLY, CDR2 FYNNEI, per germline. CDR3 loop: CASKWEQGSSYNSPLHF. CDR3 DNA: TGTGCCAGCAAGTGGGAGCAGGGAAGCTCCTATAATTCACCCCTCCACTTT.

This clonotype was picked up many times. The CDR3 region has the DNA TGTGCCAGCAGCCCGGGACAGGGAGTACGGAACACTGAAGCTTTCTTT. Its protein product is CASSPGQGVRNTEAFF. This chain connects TRBV28 to TRBJ1-1, with 9 bases that match TRBD1. V gave up 6 bases and J gave up 1 base; unmatched junction bases: 9. CDR1 MDHEN and CDR2 SYDVKM come from the germline V gene. The CDR3 has 16 residues.

The sample holds a few counts of this clonotype. The chain combines TRBV5-1 with TRBJ2-7, with D possibly TRBD2 on 6 matching bases. V lost 4 bases, J lost 6 bases, and 17 bases lay in between. The CDR3 totals 14 residues. Germline V lookup: CDR1 SGHRS, CDR2 YFSETQ. In nucleotides, the CDR3 is TGCGCCAGCAGCCCCGGGGGTACGGAGGGCGAGCAGTACTTC. This codes for CASSPGGTEGEQYF.

This clonotype was seen at least ten times. The genes are TRBV30 and TRBJ2-7; D is uncertain. This CDR3 is 14 amino acids long. The V end lost 4 bases, the J end lost 0 bases, and 13 bases lay between the germline ends. Germline V gives CDR1 GTSNPN, CDR2 SVGIG (reference sequence). The CDR3 bases are TGTGCCTGGAAGGCCGCGGCTAGCTCCTACGAGCAGTACTTC. This encodes CAWKAAASSYEQYF.

This clonotype was found many times. The J gene is TRBJ2-1, the V gene TRBV11-2; the D is unclear. V shed 5 bases and J shed 6 bases, with 8 bases lying between them. This CDR3 has 12 residues. In germline, CDR1 is SGHAT, CDR2 FQNNGV. The CDR3 DNA reads as TGTGCCAGCAGCGCCAGTCTCAATGAGCAGTTCTTC. The encoded protein is CASSASLNEQFF.

This clonotype was detected many times. The V and J genes are TRBV12-3 or TRBV12-4 and TRBJ1-4; D unresolved. CDR3 length equals 16 residues. V lost 0 bases and J lost 0, with 8 bases in between. CDR3 sequence: CASSLAGPATNEKLFF. The CDR3 nucleotides are TGTGCCAGCAGTTTAGCAGGTCCTGCAACTAATGAAAAACTGTTTTTT.

This clonotype was observed at least ten times. The V gene is TRBV29-1, the J gene TRBJ2-3, with D unclear. Germline lookup yields CDR1 SQVTM and CDR2 ANQGSEA. The CDR3 runs to 14 residues. Deletions cut 4 bases from V and 2 bases from J, with 13 bases between. DNA of the CDR3: TGCAGCGTTGGTGTCCTTTCGAACACAGATACGCAGTATTTT. Its protein is CSVGVLSNTDTQYF.

The CDR3 region has the DNA TGCAGTGCTAGCTCTGCGGCACGATACAATGAGCAGTTCTTC. As protein: CSASSAARYNEQFF. The chain employs TRBV20-1 and TRBJ2-1; D remains unclear. This CDR3 comprises 14 residues. Trimming left V 3 bases short and J 4 bases short, with 13 bases between. Per the germline V gene, CDR1 is DFQATT and CDR2 is SNEGSKA (reference sequence).

This clonotype was detected many times. The V and J genes are TRBV6-6 and TRBJ2-5; D might be TRBD2 (5 bases). V lost 0 bases to trimming and J lost 3 bases, with 17 bases between them. The CDR3 is 17 residues long. Germline loops: CDR1 MNHNY, CDR2 SVGAGI (reference sequence). DNA of the CDR3: TGTGCCAGCAGTTACTCTGCGTTTTTTCGGGGAGAAGAGACCCAGTACTTC. Translating it yields CASSYSAFFRGEETQYF.

This clonotype was picked up a small number of times. The CDR3 protein is CASSASGTDNEQFF. In nucleotides, the CDR3 is TGTGCCAGCAGCGCCAGCGGTACGGACAATGAGCAGTTCTTC. The J gene is TRBJ2-1, the V gene TRBV9; TRBD2 might be the D (5 bases). CDR3 size: 14 residues. Germline CDR1 SGDLS, CDR2 YYNGEE. Deletions cut 3 bases from V and 5 bases from J, with 12 bases between.

This clonotype was seen ten or more times. The chain carries TRBV12-3 or TRBV12-4 and TRBJ2-3; perhaps TRBD1 as D (6 bases). This CDR3 has 14 amino acids. Deletions cut 2 bases from V and 4 bases from J, with 10 bases between. Written as DNA, the CDR3 is TGTGCCAGCAGTTTATCAGGGGACCCAGATACGCAGTATTTT. Residues: CASSLSGDPDTQYF.

This clonotype was seen a few times. The chain joins TRBV6-5 to TRBJ1-2; no firm D call. The V end lost 2 bases, the J end lost 4 bases, and 8 bases lay between the germline ends. The CDR3 has 13 residues. Germline CDR1 MNHEY, CDR2 SVGAGI. CDR3 loop: CASSYGSLYGYTF. The CDR3 DNA is TGTGCCAGCAGTTACGGGAGCCTCTATGGCTACACCTTC.

The chain links TRBV20-1 to TRBJ2-7, with 8 bases that match TRBD1. The CDR3 length is 15 residues. V dropped 0 bases and J dropped 3; count of bases not matched to a gene: 7. CDR1 is DFQATT, CDR2 SNEGSKA, per germline (reference sequence). The CDR3 reads CSAREIRTGSYEQYF. CDR3 in DNA: TGCAGTGCTAGAGAAATAAGGACAGGGAGCTACGAGCAGTACTTC.

In its sample, this clonotype was seen many times. As the CDR3 is not closed by the conserved phenylalanine or tryptophan, this likely results from a read error. This sequence joins TRBV20-1 and TRBJ2-7, with D hard to call. Germline V lookup: CDR1 DFQATT, CDR2 SNEGSKA (reference sequence). Trimming removed 4 bases at V and 2 bases at J, with 15 bases between. The CDR3 spans 14 residues. The CDR3 spells CSATPDKVPYEQYL. CDR3 DNA: TGCAGTGCTACTCCAGACAAGGTTCCCTACGAGCAGTACCTC.

This sequence joins TRBV12-3 or TRBV12-4 and TRBJ2-5; the D gene is possibly TRBD1 (5 bases). The CDR3 covers 12 residues. V lost 8 bases and J lost 3, with 10 bases in between. The CDR3 here is CASQGWKETQYF. CDR3 DNA: TGTGCCAGCCAGGGCTGGAAAGAGACCCAGTACTTC.

Turning to this clonotype: Lacking the conserved final phenylalanine or tryptophan, this CDR3 likely reflects a read error. The genes are TRBV28 and TRBJ2-2; D call uncertain. Trimming removed 8 bases from V and 6 bases from J, with 13 bases in between. Germline V CDR1 and CDR2: MDHEN, SYDVKM. The CDR3 runs 13 residues. In nucleotides, the CDR3 is TGTGCCAGCGGGGTCTCACTGGCCGGGGAGCTGTTTTCT. It specifies CASGVSLAGELFS.

This clonotype was recorded a few times. J is TRBJ2-1 and V is TRBV6-1; D possibly corresponds to TRBD1 (5 bases). The length of the CDR3 is 14 residues. Germline lookup yields CDR1 MNHNS and CDR2 SASEGT. Trimming shortened V by 5 bases and J by 3 bases, and 11 bases separated the two germline ends. The CDR3, as DNA: TGTGCCAGCAGTACCTGGGGCGTCTACAATGAGCAGTTCTTC. Translation: CASSTWGVYNEQFF.

This clonotype appeared many times. The V call is TRBV6-2 or TRBV6-3, the J call TRBJ2-2, with D unresolved. Germline CDR1 and CDR2: MNHEY and SVGEGT. Trimming pared 6 bases from V and 4 bases from J, leaving 9 bases between. The CDR3 totals 13 residues. The CDR3 region is CASRSLSTGELFF. As DNA, the CDR3 is TGTGCCAGCAGGTCCCTATCCACCGGGGAGCTGTTTTTT.

The V and J genes are TRBV7-9 and TRBJ1-1; no clear D gene. Germline loops: CDR1 SEHNR, CDR2 FQNEAQ (reference sequence). CDR3 length equals 15 residues. V lost 3 bases to trimming and J lost 0 bases, with 11 bases between them. CDR3 in DNA: TGTGCCAGCAGCTTCCCCCCTCCTTTGAACACTGAAGCTTTCTTT. Amino acids: CASSFPPPLNTEAFF. Supplemented by reference TRBV7-9 and TRBJ1-1, the full variable domain reads DTGVSQNPRHKITKRGQNVTFRCDPISEHNRLYWYRQTLGQGPEFLTYFQNEAQLEKSRLLSDRFSAERPKGSFSTLEIQRTEQGDSAMYLCASSFPPPLNTEAFFGQGTRLTVV.

V and J are TRBV4-1 and TRBJ2-6, with a tentative D call TRBD2 (6 bases). The CDR3 contains 20 residues. V lost 1 base and J lost 0, with 19 bases in between. CDR1 and CDR2 (germline): MGHRA, YSYEKL. The CDR3 is CASSQVTLASAISGANVLTF. Here the CDR3 DNA reads TGCGCCAGCAGCCAAGTGACGTTGGCTAGCGCCATCTCTGGGGCCAACGTCCTGACTTTC.